This is a list of T cell receptor beta chains from one sample in a study of beta chain features in type 1 diabetes. Clones were sequenced by immunoSEQ multiplex PCR, and TCRdb holds only the in-frame ones, with some missing. The profile shows around 250,000 clones, about 15% of them singletons. Sequencing input: naive CD4+ T cells from blood. These receptors all come from a man aged 30 to 45 with type 1 diabetes. Each CDR3 is given with its conserved first and last residue. Each record gives: V gene, clone size, J gene, D gene, CDR3 DNA, CDR3 protein. D genes are given only for firm matches. The listing skips clone size in some rows; elsewhere it reads once, few, many or a size class.

TRBV7-2	-	TRBJ2-3	-	TGTGCCAGCCGATGGACAGCTACGAGCACAGATACGCAGTATTTT	CASRWTATSTDTQYF
TRBV7-9	-	TRBJ2-1	-	TGTGCCAGCAGCTTAGACGGGAGAGGGTACAATGAGCAGTTCTTC	CASSLDGRGYNEQFF
TRBV19	-	TRBJ2-6	-	TGTGCCAGTAGTCGAGGAGGCTCTGGGGCCAACGTCCTGACTTTC	CASSRGGSGANVLTF
TRBV6-6	-	TRBJ1-6	TRBD1	TGTGCCAGCAGCCTCACTAGGGACAGGGATTCACCCCTCCACTTT	CASSLTRDRDSPLHF
TRBV7-2	-	TRBJ2-1	TRBD2	TGTGCCAGCAGGGGACTAGCGGGTGGGGATGAGCAGTTCTTC	CASRGLAGGDEQFF
TRBV29-1	-	TRBJ2-5	TRBD1	TGCAGCGTTAACAGGGGCCAAGAGACCCAGTACTTC	CSVNRGQETQYF
TRBV5-4	few	TRBJ2-4	TRBD2	TGTGCCAGCAGCGCATACGCAGGACTAGCGGGAGGCCGGAGGAACATTCAGTACTTC	CASSAYAGLAGGRRNIQYF
TRBV5-4	few	TRBJ2-5	TRBD2	TGTGCCAGCAGCCCGACTAGCGGGGGGGCCAGGGAGACCCAGTACTTC	CASSPTSGGARETQYF
TRBV7-2	few	TRBJ2-3	TRBD1	TGTGCCAGTTCCGACAGGGTTAGCACAGATACGCAGTATTTT	CASSDRVSTDTQYF
TRBV7-9	few	TRBJ2-3	-	TGTGCCAGCAGCTTAGGGCCAACGCAGTATTTT	CASSLGPTQYF
TRBV2	few	TRBJ1-6	TRBD1	TGTGCCAGCACTCGCGCAAATCCGGGACAGGGGACTTCACCCCTCCACTTT	CASTRANPGQGTSPLHF
TRBV9	-	TRBJ2-1	TRBD1	TGTGCCAGCAGCGTAGGGACAGGGCGTAGCTCCTACAATGAGCAGTTCTTC	CASSVGTGRSSYNEQFF
TRBV30	few	TRBJ2-1	TRBD1	TGTGCCTGGACTACCGGGACAGGGTCTTTACTCAGTGGGAATGAGCAGTTCTTC	CAWTTGTGSLLSGNEQFF
TRBV11-2	-	TRBJ1-2	TRBD1	TGTGCCAGCAGCGCGGGACAGGGGAACTATGGCTACACCTTC	CASSAGQGNYGYTF
TRBV19	-	TRBJ2-5	-	TGTGCCAGTAGTCAAGACAGAACGGAGACCCAGTACTTC	CASSQDRTETQYF
TRBV7-9	-	TRBJ2-5	TRBD2	TGTGCCAGCAGCCCCGGACTAGCGGGACTGCTTGGGGAGACCCAGTACTTC	CASSPGLAGLLGETQYF
TRBV5-4	-	TRBJ1-1	TRBD1	TGTGCCAGCAGCGAGATCGGACAGGGAGACACTGAAGCTTTCTTT	CASSEIGQGDTEAFF
TRBV5-1	-	TRBJ2-6	-	TGCGCCAGCAGCCGGGGACAAGTTCTTAGCTCTGGGGCCAACGTCCTGACTTTC	CASSRGQVLSSGANVLTF
TRBV29-1	few	TRBJ2-7	-	TGCAGCGTTTCCTACAGTCCCTACGAGCAGTACTTC	CSVSYSPYEQYF
TRBV5-1	-	TRBJ2-2	-	TGCGCCAGCAGCCCCCGTACTTTTGACACCGGGGAGCTGTTTTTT	CASSPRTFDTGELFF
TRBV29-1	few	TRBJ1-1	-	TGCAGCGTTCGTGTGTACAGGGCCTCGAACACTGAAGCTTTCTTT	CSVRVYRASNTEAFF
TRBV7-2	few	TRBJ2-5	-	TGTGCCAGCAGCTTAGGGGCTAGCTTTAGGAGAGAGACCCAGTACTTC	CASSLGASFRRETQYF
TRBV12-5	few	TRBJ2-3	TRBD1	TGTGCTAGTGGGCCGGGGACAGGTGGAGATACGCAGTATTTT	CASGPGTGGDTQYF
TRBV18	few	TRBJ1-1	-	TGTGCCAGCTCACCAATCTCGGGGGGGGCTGAAGCTTTCTTT	CASSPISGGAEAFF
TRBV5-1	few	TRBJ1-4	-	TGCGCCAGCAGCTTGGATGCGGTTGGAAAACTGTTTTTT	CASSLDAVGKLFF
TRBV4-1	-	TRBJ1-1	TRBD1	TGCGCCAGCAGCCAAGATTGGGACAGCACTGAAGCTTTCTTT	CASSQDWDSTEAFF
TRBV18	few	TRBJ2-3	-	TGTGCCAGCTCACCGGACAGCAACACAGATACGCAGTATTTT	CASSPDSNTDTQYF
TRBV21-1	few	TRBJ2-5	-	TGTGCCAGCAGCAAAGGGGTGGGGACTAGCGTACAAGAGACCCAGTACTTC	CASSKGVGTSVQETQYF
TRBV18	few	TRBJ2-7	TRBD1	TGTGCCAGCTCACCACGGGACAGTGGGGAGCAGTACTTC	CASSPRDSGEQYF
TRBV5-4	-	TRBJ2-2	-	TGTGCCAGCAGCGCGTCTAGGAACACCGGGGAGCTGTTTTTT	CASSASRNTGELFF
TRBV29-1	-	TRBJ1-1	-	TGCAGCGGTGGGGGGGCTGGCACTGAAGCTTTCTTT	CSGGGAGTEAFF
TRBV21-1	-	TRBJ2-7	-	TGTGCCAGCAGCATCGGGGGGCGCGGGGCCGAGCAGTACTTC	CASSIGGRGAEQYF
TRBV18	few	TRBJ2-3	-	TGTGCCAGCTCACTCGGTCCGTCCTCAGATACGCAGTATTTT	CASSLGPSSDTQYF
TRBV5-5	-	TRBJ1-1	-	TGTGCCAGCAGCCTAGAGGACAGTAGCACTGAAGCTTTCTTT	CASSLEDSSTEAFF
TRBV28	-	TRBJ2-1	TRBD1	TGTGCCAGCATGGAGGGACAGGACTACAATGAGCAGTTCTTC	CASMEGQDYNEQFF
TRBV11-3	few	TRBJ2-1	-	TGTGCCAGCAGCTTCGGGACACGAGTTTACAATGAGCAGTTCTTC	CASSFGTRVYNEQFF
TRBV4-1	-	TRBJ1-3	-	TGCGCCAGCAGCCAAGATCTCCTTATCTCTGGAAACACCATATATTTT	CASSQDLLISGNTIYF
TRBV6-6	few	TRBJ2-7	TRBD1	TGTGCCAGCAGTGTAGACAGGGGGCGCATCCGTGGGTTC	CASSVDRGRIRGF
TRBV5-1	-	TRBJ2-7	-	TGCGCCAGCAGCTTGGACGGGAGCTCCTACGAGCAGTACTTC	CASSLDGSSYEQYF
TRBV11-2	few	TRBJ2-2	-	TGTGCCAGCAGGCAGGGGTCCCCGAACACCGGGGAGCTGTTTTTT	CASRQGSPNTGELFF
TRBV6-1	few	TRBJ2-3	-	TGTGCCAGCAGTGAAGGACTCAACCAGTTCACAGATACGCAGTATTTT	CASSEGLNQFTDTQYF
TRBV10-3	-	TRBJ2-2	TRBD2	TGTGCCATCAGTGATTTAGCGGGGTCGAACACCGGGGAGCTGTTTTTT	CAISDLAGSNTGELFF
TRBV27	few	TRBJ1-4	-	TGTGCCAGCAGTTCCCCCAGGGTGGCTAATGAAAAACTGTTTTTT	CASSSPRVANEKLFF
TRBV10-3	few	TRBJ2-7	TRBD2	TGTGCCATCAGTGAATCGCGGGGAGGGACTACCTACGAGCAGTACTTC	CAISESRGGTTYEQYF
TRBV4-1	few	TRBJ1-5	-	TGCGCCAGCAGCCCCGGGTGGATTAGCAATCAGCCCCAGCATTTT	CASSPGWISNQPQHF
TRBV5-1	few	TRBJ2-2	TRBD2	TGCGCCAGCAGCGGAGGACTAGCGGGAGCGAGGACCGGGGAGCTGTTTTTT	CASSGGLAGARTGELFF
TRBV19	-	TRBJ2-1	-	TGTGCCAGCAGTCGGGGGACGAGCTCCTACAATGAGCAGTTCTTC	CASSRGTSSYNEQFF
TRBV29-1	-	TRBJ2-5	-	TGCAGCGCCAGGGTATACCAAGAGACCCAGTACTTC	CSARVYQETQYF
TRBV2	-	TRBJ1-1	-	TGTGCCAGCAGCTTGGGACACCTGAACACTGAAGCTTTCTTT	CASSLGHLNTEAFF
TRBV6-6	-	TRBJ2-3	TRBD2	TGTGCCAGCAATCTAGCGGGGGGGACCACAGATACGCAGTATTTT	CASNLAGGTTDTQYF
TRBV5-1	-	TRBJ2-7	TRBD1	TGCGCCAGCAGCCTAGGGACAGGGGTCCCCTACGAGCAGTACTTC	CASSLGTGVPYEQYF
TRBV20-1	few	TRBJ2-5	-	TGCAGTGCCACTACAGAGACCCAGTACTTC	CSATTETQYF
TRBV25-1	-	TRBJ1-2	TRBD1	TGTGCCAGCAGTGAACCAGGACAGGCGGCCCCCTATGGCTACACCTTC	CASSEPGQAAPYGYTF
TRBV30	few	TRBJ2-2	-	TGTGCCTGGTCAGGGTCAGGCACCGGGGAGCTGTTTTTT	CAWSGSGTGELFF